Reported below is one TCR beta chain. The cohort comprised adults aged about 18 to 90 years residing in 20 to 30 US areas. Participants' reported clinical history set cohort assignment. This sample is drawn from a study of blood T cell repertoires in COVID-19. For the study at large: Specimens from acute and convalescent COVID-19 originated in the United States, Italy and Spain.

How the authors handled the data: Amplified reference gene primers provided the basis for estimating nucleated cell counts. Only in-frame clones appear in the TCRdb table, and some are missing; sequencing was by immunoSEQ multiplex PCR. V, J and clone size were drawn from that table, and D and trimming were deduced from the DNA. The table includes some 150,000 clones, about 80% detected once. Germline values: CDR1 SGDLS, CDR2 YYNGEE. The CDR3 length is 16 residues. The V and J ends lost 0 bases and 8 bases, in that order; junction bases with no gene match: 5. The clonotype comes from a woman aged 18-35 years who had been exposed to COVID-19. The sequencing sample was made of PBMCs or T cells enriched from blood (not recorded which). The rearrangement joins TRBV9 to TRBJ2-1; 13 nucleotides match TRBD2. CDR3 protein: CASSVAHGLAGDEQFF. CDR3 DNA: TGTGCCAGCAGCGTAGCTCACGGACTAGCGGGAGATGAGCAGTTCTTC. Based on the CDR3 plus reference TRBV9 and TRBJ2-1, the full variable domain is DSGVTQTPKHLITATGQRVTLRCSPRSGDLSVYWYQQSLDQGLQFLIQYYNGEERAKGNILERFSAQQFPDLHSELNLSSLELGDSALYFCASSVAHGLAGDEQFFGPGTRLTVL.